What follows is one T cell receptor beta chain and its context. Unique molecular identifiers were used in preparing the TCRbeta library. TCRdb passed the PCR reads through MiXCR, listing each CDR3 protein once. The sample carries around 370,000 distinct CDR3 sequences, approximately 10% recorded once. Trimming took off 3 bases at V and 6 bases at J, with 15 bases between the two ends. CDR1 is MDHEN and CDR2 is SYDVKM in the germline V gene. The CDR3 spans 15 residues. The record originates from a study of T-cell reconstitution after alpha-beta-depleted transplantation in children. The source was PBMCs from the stem cell graft donor, collected from the stem cell graft. The rearrangement links TRBV28 to TRBJ2-1; D is tentatively TRBD1 or TRBD2 (5 bases each). The source of this sequence is a human donor who donated a stem cell graft to a child with acute lymphoblastic leukemia. CDR3: CASSFRGDPPNEQFF. CDR3 coding DNA: TGTGCCAGCAGTTTTCGGGGCGACCCTCCCAATGAGCAGTTCTTC.